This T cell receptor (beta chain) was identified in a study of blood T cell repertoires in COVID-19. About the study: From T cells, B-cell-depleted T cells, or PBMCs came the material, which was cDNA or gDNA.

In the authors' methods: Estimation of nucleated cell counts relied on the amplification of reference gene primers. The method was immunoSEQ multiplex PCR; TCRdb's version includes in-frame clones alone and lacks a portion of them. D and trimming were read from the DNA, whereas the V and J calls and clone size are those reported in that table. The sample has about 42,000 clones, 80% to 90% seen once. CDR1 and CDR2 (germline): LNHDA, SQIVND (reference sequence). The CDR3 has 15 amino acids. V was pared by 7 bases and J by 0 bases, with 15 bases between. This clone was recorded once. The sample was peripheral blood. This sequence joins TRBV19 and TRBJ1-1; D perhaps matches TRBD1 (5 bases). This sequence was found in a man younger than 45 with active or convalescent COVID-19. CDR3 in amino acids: CASIKGRGLNTEAFF. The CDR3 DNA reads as TGTGCCAGTATCAAGGGCCGGGGGTTGAACACTGAAGCTTTCTTT.